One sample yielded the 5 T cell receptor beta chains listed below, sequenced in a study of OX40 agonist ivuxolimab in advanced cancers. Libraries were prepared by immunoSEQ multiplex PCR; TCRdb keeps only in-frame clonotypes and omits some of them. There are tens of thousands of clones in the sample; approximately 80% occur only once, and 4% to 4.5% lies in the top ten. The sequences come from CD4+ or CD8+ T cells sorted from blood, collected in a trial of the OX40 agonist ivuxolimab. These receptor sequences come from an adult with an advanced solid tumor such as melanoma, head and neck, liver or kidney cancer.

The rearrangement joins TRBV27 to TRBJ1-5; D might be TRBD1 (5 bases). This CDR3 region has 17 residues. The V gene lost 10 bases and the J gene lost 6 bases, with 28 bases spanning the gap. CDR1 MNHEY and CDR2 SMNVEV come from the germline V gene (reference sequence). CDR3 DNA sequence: TGTGCCATTTTCCAACCTAAGGGGCCAGACTGCCTTCAGCCCCAGCATTTT. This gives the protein CAIFQPKGPDCLQPQHF.

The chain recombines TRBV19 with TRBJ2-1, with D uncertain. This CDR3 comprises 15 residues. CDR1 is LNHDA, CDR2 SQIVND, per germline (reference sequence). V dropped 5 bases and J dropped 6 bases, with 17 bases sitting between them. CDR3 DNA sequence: TGTGCCAGTAGTCGCCCGGGCCGCCCTGGCAATGAGCAGTTCTTC. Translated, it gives CASSRPGRPGNEQFF.

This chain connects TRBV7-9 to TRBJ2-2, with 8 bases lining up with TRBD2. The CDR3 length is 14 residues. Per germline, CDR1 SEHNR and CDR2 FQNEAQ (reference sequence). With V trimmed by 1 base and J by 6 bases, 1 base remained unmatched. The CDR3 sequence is CASSLVAGPGELFF. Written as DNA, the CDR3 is TGTGCCAGCAGCTTAGTAGCGGGACCCGGGGAGCTGTTTTTT.

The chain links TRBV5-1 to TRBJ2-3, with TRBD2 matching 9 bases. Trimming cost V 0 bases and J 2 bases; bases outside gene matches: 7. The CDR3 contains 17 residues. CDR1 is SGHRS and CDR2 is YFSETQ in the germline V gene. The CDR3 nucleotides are TGCGCCAGCAGCTTGGATGGTTTAGCGGGGGCCACAGATACGCAGTATTTT. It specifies CASSLDGLAGATDTQYF.

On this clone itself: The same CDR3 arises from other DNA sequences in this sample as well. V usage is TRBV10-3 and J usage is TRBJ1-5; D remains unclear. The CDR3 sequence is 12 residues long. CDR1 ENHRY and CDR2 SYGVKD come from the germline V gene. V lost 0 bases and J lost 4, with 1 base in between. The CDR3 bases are TGTGCCATCAGTGAGTCAAATCAGCCCCAGCATTTT. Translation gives CAISESNQPQHF.